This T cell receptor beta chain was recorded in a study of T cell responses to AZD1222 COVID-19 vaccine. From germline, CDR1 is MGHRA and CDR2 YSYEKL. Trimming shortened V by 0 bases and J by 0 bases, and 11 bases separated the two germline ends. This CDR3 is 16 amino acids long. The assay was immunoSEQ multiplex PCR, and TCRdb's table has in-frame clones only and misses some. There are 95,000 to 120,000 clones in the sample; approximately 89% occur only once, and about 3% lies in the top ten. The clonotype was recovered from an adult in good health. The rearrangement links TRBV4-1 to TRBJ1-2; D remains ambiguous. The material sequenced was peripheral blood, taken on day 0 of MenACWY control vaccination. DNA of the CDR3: TGCGCCAGCAGCCAAGATACCACCATAGCTAACTATGGCTACACCTTC. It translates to CASSQDTTIANYGYTF.